This T cell receptor (beta chain) was found in a study of identical twins. Study-wide results and limits: A lower insertion count was a feature of abundant cord blood beta clonotypes, with no such feature in memory repertoires.

TCRdb re-analysed the 5' RACE reads in MiXCR, keeping a single row per CDR3 protein. The repertoire holds fewer than 900,000 distinct CDR3 sequences, with 18% as singletons. This clonotype has just a few counts. What it binds is not known. The CDR3 consists of 17 residues. The V end lost 1 base, the J end lost 0 bases, and 13 bases lay between the germline ends. The germline gives CDR1 SNHLY, CDR2 FYNNEI. The data also belong to a second study, concerning T cells expressing NK-cell markers. According to that study: Sorting was restricted to alpha-beta TCR T cells by an anti-gamma-delta TCR antibody in several experiments. The dominant NKG2C+ clonotypes represented roughly 1.0-7.5% of CD8+ T cells in six donors. Similarly, these clonotypes led the CD3+CD56-NKG2C+ fraction as well in a few donors.

The receptor comes from a woman under 30 in good health. The gene calls are TRBV2 and TRBJ2-4; perhaps TRBD2 as D (5 bases). Sequenced material: PBMCs. The CDR3 region is CASSEEAAGIAKNIQYF. CDR3 nucleotides: TGTGCCAGCAGTGAAGAGGCAGCCGGGATAGCCAAAAACATTCAGTACTTC.